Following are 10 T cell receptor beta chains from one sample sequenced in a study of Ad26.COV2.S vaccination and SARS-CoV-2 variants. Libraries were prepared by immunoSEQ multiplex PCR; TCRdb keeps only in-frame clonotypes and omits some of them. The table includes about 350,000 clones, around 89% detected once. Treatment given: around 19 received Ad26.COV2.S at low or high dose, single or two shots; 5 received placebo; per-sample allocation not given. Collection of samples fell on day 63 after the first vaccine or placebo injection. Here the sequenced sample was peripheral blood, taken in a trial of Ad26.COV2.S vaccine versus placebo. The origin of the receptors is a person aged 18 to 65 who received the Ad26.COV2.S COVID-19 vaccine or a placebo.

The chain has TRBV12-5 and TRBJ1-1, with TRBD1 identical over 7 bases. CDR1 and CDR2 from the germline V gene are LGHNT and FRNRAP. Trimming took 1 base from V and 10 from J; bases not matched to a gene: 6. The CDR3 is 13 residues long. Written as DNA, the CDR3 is TGTGCTAGTGGTTTGGGTCGACAGGGATCAGCTTTCTTT. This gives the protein CASGLGRQGSAFF. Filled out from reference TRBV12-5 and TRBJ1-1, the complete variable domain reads DARVTQTPRHKVTEMGQEVTMRCQPILGHNTVFWYRQTMMQGLELLAYFRNRAPLDDSGMPKDRFSAEMPDATLATLKIQPSEPRDSAVYFCASGLGRQGSAFFGQGTRLTVV.

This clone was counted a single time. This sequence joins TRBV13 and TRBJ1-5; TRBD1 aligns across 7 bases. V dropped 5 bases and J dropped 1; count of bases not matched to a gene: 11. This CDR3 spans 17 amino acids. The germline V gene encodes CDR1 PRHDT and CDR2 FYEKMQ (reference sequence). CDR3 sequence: CASSQTGRGGSNQPQHF. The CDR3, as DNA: TGTGCCAGCAGCCAGACAGGGAGGGGAGGCAGCAATCAGCCCCAGCATTTT. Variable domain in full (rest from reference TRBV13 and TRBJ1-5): AAGVIQSPRHLIKEKRETATLKCYPIPRHDTVYWYQQGPGQDPQFLISFYEKMQSDKGSIPDRFSAQQFSDYHSELNMSSLELGDSALYFCASSQTGRGGSNQPQHFGDGTRLSIL.

CDR3 nucleotide sequence: TGCGCCAGCAGCCAAGGGCTACAGTTGCTTGAAAAACTGTTTTTT. This encodes CASSQGLQLLEKLFF. The gene calls are TRBV4-1 and TRBJ1-4; no definite D call. The V and J ends lost 1 base and 7 bases respectively, with 13 bases between them. This CDR3 has 15 amino acids. Germline CDR1 is MGHRA and CDR2 is YSYEKL.

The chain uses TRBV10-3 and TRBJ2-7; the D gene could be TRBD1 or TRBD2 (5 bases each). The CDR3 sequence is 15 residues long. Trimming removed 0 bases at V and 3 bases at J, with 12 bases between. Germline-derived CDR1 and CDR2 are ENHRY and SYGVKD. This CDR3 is CAISESVRENYEQYF. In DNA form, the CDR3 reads TGTGCCATCAGTGAGTCGGTCAGGGAGAACTACGAGCAGTACTTC.

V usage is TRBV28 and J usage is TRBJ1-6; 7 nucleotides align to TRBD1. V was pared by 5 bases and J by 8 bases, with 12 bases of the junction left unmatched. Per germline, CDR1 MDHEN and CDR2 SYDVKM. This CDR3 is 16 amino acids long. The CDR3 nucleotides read TGTGCCAGCAGTCTCCCCATGACAGGGAGCGATTCACCCCTCCACTTT. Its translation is CASSLPMTGSDSPLHF.

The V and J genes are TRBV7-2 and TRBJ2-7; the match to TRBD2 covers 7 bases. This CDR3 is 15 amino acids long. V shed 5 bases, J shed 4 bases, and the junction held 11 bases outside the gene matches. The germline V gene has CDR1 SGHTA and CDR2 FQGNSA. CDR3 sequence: CASSLSSGAGYEQYF. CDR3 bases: TGTGCCAGCAGCCTTTCCTCGGGAGCGGGATACGAGCAGTACTTC.

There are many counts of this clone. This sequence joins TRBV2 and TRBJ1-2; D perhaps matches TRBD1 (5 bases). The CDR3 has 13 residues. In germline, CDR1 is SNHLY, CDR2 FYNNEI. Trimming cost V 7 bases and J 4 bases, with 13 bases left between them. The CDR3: CASKVTGSYGYTF. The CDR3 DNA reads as TGTGCCAGCAAAGTCACAGGATCCTATGGCTACACCTTC.

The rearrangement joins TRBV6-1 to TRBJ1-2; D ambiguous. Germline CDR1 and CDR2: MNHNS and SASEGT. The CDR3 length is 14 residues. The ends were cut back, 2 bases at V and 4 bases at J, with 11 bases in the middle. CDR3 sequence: CASSELGPSYGYTF. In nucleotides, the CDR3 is TGTGCCAGCAGTGAACTCGGTCCTTCCTATGGCTACACCTTC.

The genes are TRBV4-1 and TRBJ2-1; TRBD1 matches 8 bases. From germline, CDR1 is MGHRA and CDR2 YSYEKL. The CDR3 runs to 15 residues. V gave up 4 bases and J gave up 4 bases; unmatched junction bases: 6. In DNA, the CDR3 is TGCGCCAGCAGCCCCGGGACAGGACCTTACAATGAGCAGTTCTTC. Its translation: CASSPGTGPYNEQFF.

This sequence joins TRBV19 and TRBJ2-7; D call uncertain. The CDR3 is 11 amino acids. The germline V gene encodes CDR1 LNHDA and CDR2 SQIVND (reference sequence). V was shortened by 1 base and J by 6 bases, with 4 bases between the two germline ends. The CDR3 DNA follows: TGTGCCAGTAGTATAGGCCTCGAGCAGTACTTC. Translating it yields CASSIGLEQYF.